The T cell receptor (beta chain) under discussion was sequenced for a study of response to subunit inactivated influenza vaccine. MiXCR was run by TCRdb on the RT-PCR reads, yielding one entry per CDR3 protein. The sample has approximately 700,000 distinct CDR3 sequences, approximately 14% seen once; the top ten hold roughly 12%. V dropped 4 bases and J dropped 4 bases, with 20 bases sitting between them. CDR3 length: 17 amino acids. In germline, CDR1 is SGHAT, CDR2 FQNNGV. In its sample, this clonotype was seen a few times. The specimen was PBMCs from blood, collected roughly 13 days after vaccination. The receptor comes from a man aged 45 to 65 who received an inactivated influenza vaccine. The chain uses TRBV11-2 and TRBJ2-1; D possibly uses TRBD1 or TRBD2 (5 bases each). Here the CDR3 DNA reads TGTGCCAGCAGCTGGGACCCCCCCAGGGAAGGGTACAATGAGCAGTTCTTC. This gives the protein CASSWDPPREGYNEQFF. Drawing the rest from reference TRBV11-2 and TRBJ2-1, the complete variable domain is EAGVAQSPRYKIIEKRQSVAFWCNPISGHATLYWYQQILGQGPKLLIQFQNNGVVDDSQLPKDRFSAERLKGVDSTLKIQPAKLEDSAVYLCASSWDPPREGYNEQFFGPGTRLTVL.